The 11 T cell receptor beta chains below come from one sample, sequenced in a study of human T cells and chemical hapten exposure. Regarding time point: pre-sensitization, week 0. The treatment: therapeutic diphenylcyclopropenone sensitization with weekly scalp DPC. TCRdb re-called the RACE reads with MiXCR, one entry per CDR3 protein. Altogether tens of thousands of distinct CDR3 sequences are present, about 14% being singletons, with the ten largest covering roughly 4.5%. Material: whole blood, obtained in connection with sensitization to the hapten diphenylcyclopropenone (DPC). The receptor set was obtained from a woman in her 50s with alopecia areata. Some clones in this sample may be carry-over from other donors' samples.

Concerning this clonotype: One junction end does not reproduce the germline sequence, and a read error may be involved. This rearrangement joins TRBV6-1 to TRBJ1-1; tentatively, D is TRBD1 (6 bases). The germline CDR1 and CDR2 sequences are MNHNS and SASEGT. This CDR3 has 14 residues. For the CDR3, the DNA is TGTGCCAGCAGTCAGTTCAGGGGTAGCACTGAGGCTTTCTTT. This encodes CASSQFRGSTEAFF.

The chain is built from TRBV6-2 or TRBV6-3 and TRBJ2-1; 10 bases are shared with TRBD2. This CDR3 comprises 15 residues. Germline V gene sequence: CDR1 MNHEY, CDR2 SVGEGT. Trimming at V came to 6 bases and at J to 7 bases, leaving 9 bases not matched to a gene. The DNA of the CDR3 is TGTGCCAGCAGACACCTAGCGGGAGTTAAAAATGAGCAGTTCTTC. It yields the protein CASRHLAGVKNEQFF.

V gene TRBV29-1 combines with J gene TRBJ2-2; the D gene is possibly TRBD1 (5 bases). Trimming left V 4 bases short and J 0 bases short, with 9 bases between. The CDR3 sequence is 14 residues long. Germline V lookup: CDR1 SQVTM, CDR2 ANQGSEA. CDR3 DNA: TGCAGCGTTGTAGGACAAGCGAACACCGGGGAGCTGTTTTTT. Translation: CSVVGQANTGELFF.

This clonotype was counted a few times. J is TRBJ2-6 and V is TRBV3-1, with D tentatively TRBD2 (6 bases). CDR1 and CDR2 (germline): LGHDT, YNNKEL (reference sequence). The CDR3 is 18 residues long. V was shortened by 2 bases and J by 5 bases, with 19 bases between the two germline ends. CDR3 loop: CASSQYPRSGLWANVLTF. CDR3 sequence (DNA): TGTGCCAGCAGCCAATACCCACGGAGCGGGCTTTGGGCCAACGTCCTGACTTTC.

The chain has TRBV5-1 and TRBJ1-1; D is unresolved. The CDR3 has 13 amino acids. V was shortened by 4 bases and J by 0 bases, with 7 bases between the two germline ends. In germline, CDR1 is SGHRS, CDR2 YFSETQ. The CDR3 sequence: CASSVRLNTEAFF. The CDR3 bases are TGCGCCAGCAGCGTCAGATTGAACACTGAAGCTTTCTTT.

CDR3 amino acids: CASSPGTDPYGYTF. The DNA for the CDR3 is TGTGCCAGCAGCCCCGGGACAGATCCCTATGGCTACACCTTC. This chain uses TRBV5-4 with TRBJ1-2, with 7 bases aligning to TRBD1. V was clipped by 4 bases and J by 4 bases; unmatched bases: 7. The CDR3 spans 14 residues. CDR1 and CDR2 from the germline V gene are SGHNT and YYREEE (reference sequence).

This clonotype was detected only a few times. This chain joins TRBV10-3 and TRBJ2-7; 11 nucleotides align to TRBD1. The germline V gene has CDR1 ENHRY and CDR2 SYGVKD. J was trimmed by 3 bases and V by 6 bases; bases with no gene match: 4. This CDR3 spans 14 amino acids. The CDR3 DNA follows: TGTGCCATCAGGACCGGGACAGGGGGCTACGAGCAGTACTTC. It specifies CAIRTGTGGYEQYF.

The chain recombines TRBV6-5 with TRBJ2-7; TRBD1 is a possible D gene (6 bases). V shed 6 bases and J shed 4 bases, with 16 bases lying between them. CDR3 length: 14 amino acids. Germline CDR1 and CDR2: MNHEY and SVGAGI. CDR3 region: CASSPRQDRYEQYF. The CDR3 DNA is TGTGCCAGCAGCCCCCGACAGGATCGTTACGAGCAGTACTTC.

This clonotype was seen a handful of times. This chain links TRBV19 with TRBJ2-1, with 7 bases aligning to TRBD1. The germline V gene has CDR1 LNHDA and CDR2 SQIVND (reference sequence). Unmatched junction bases numbered 14, after V lost 7 bases and J lost 8 bases. The CDR3 contains 15 residues. The CDR3 sequence: CASKDRRGLIDEQFF. In nucleotides, the CDR3 is TGTGCCAGTAAGGACAGGCGAGGATTAATAGATGAGCAGTTCTTC.

The chain carries TRBV5-1 and TRBJ2-5; D gene ambiguous. The germline gives CDR1 SGHRS, CDR2 YFSETQ. The CDR3 sequence is 13 residues long. V shed 1 base and J shed 4 bases, with 8 bases lying between them. CDR3 residues: CASSLRVSETQYF. In DNA form, the CDR3 reads TGCGCCAGCAGCTTGAGGGTTTCAGAGACCCAGTACTTC.

About this clonotype itself: Lacking the conserved final phenylalanine or tryptophan, this CDR3 likely reflects a read error. The rearrangement uses TRBV7-9 and TRBJ2-1, with D hard to call. Germline V gives CDR1 SEHNR, CDR2 FQNEAQ (reference sequence). This CDR3 comprises 11 residues. The V end was cut by 5 bases, the J end by 4 bases, with 3 bases between. CDR3 sequence reads: CASSRYNEQFL. In nucleotides, the CDR3 is TGTGCCAGCAGCCGTTACAATGAGCAGTTCTTA.